Following are 27 T cell receptor beta chains from one sample sequenced in a study of blood T cells in healthy people across ages. A second PCR, run for roughly 6 to 11 cycles, used a sample-barcoded 5' primer plus a J-beta primer mix. TCRdb processed the 5' RACE reads anew with MiXCR; each CDR3 protein has one entry. Among roughly 1,700,000 distinct CDR3 sequences, approximately 28% were seen once, and the ten largest hold 7.7%. The material sequenced was blood. The source is a woman younger than 45 in good health.

For this clonotype: At one end the junction does not follow the germline gene, possibly because of a read error. The chain joins TRBV10-3 to TRBJ2-5, with TRBD2 identical over 8 bases. The CDR3 sequence is 16 residues long. CDR1 is ENHRY, CDR2 SYGVKD, per germline. CDR3 nucleotides: TGTGCCATCAGTGAGGGGTCAGCGGGAGAAAGAGAGACCCCGTACTTC. Residues: CAISEGSAGERETPYF.

The sample holds many counts of this clonotype. As DNA, the CDR3 is TGTGCCAGCAGCTCGGGACTAGCGGGGGGACAACAAGAGACCCAGTACTTC. Residues: CASSSGLAGGQQETQYF. This sequence joins TRBV7-3 and TRBJ2-5, with 15 bases identical to TRBD2. Germline CDR1 and CDR2: SGHTA and FQGTGA. This CDR3 contains 17 residues. V shed 4 bases and J 2 bases; nucleotides not matched to a gene: 5.

Details on this clonotype: Relative to the germline gene, one junction end is altered; a read error may explain this. This chain joins TRBV9 and TRBJ1-4; 8 nucleotides line up with TRBD1. The CDR3 consists of 15 residues. The germline V gene has CDR1 SGDLS and CDR2 YYNGEE. The CDR3 reads CAGSVAQGAGEKLFF. For the CDR3, the DNA is TGTGCCGGCAGCGTAGCTCAGGGGGCAGGTGAAAAACTGTTTTTT.

The chain recombines TRBV30 with TRBJ2-7, with a possible D match to TRBD1 (5 bases). Trimming took off 5 bases at V and 2 bases at J, with 19 bases between the two ends. The germline V gene encodes CDR1 GTSNPN and CDR2 SVGIG (reference sequence). The CDR3 extends over 15 amino acids. The CDR3 nucleotides are TGTGCCTGGCCAAACTCGGAAGGGGTGACCTACGAGCAGTACTTC. It encodes CAWPNSEGVTYEQYF.

This clonotype came up a few times. The V gene is TRBV9, the J gene TRBJ2-3; 7 nucleotides match TRBD2. J lost 0 bases, V lost 0 bases, and 4 bases had no gene match. This CDR3 comprises 16 residues. Germline CDR1 SGDLS, CDR2 YYNGEE. The CDR3: CASSVGASGSTDTQYF. CDR3 DNA sequence: TGTGCCAGCAGCGTAGGGGCTAGCGGAAGCACAGATACGCAGTATTTT.

A word on this clonotype: This may come from a read error, since a much larger clone is one base off. This chain links TRBV6-5 with TRBJ2-4, with 11 bases identical to TRBD2. Per germline, CDR1 MNHEY and CDR2 SVGAGI. The CDR3 is 16 amino acids. V dropped 2 bases and J dropped 13; count of bases not matched to a gene: 13. The CDR3 spells CASSYHPGLAVNEQYF. The CDR3 nucleotides are TGTGCCAGCAGTTACCATCCGGGACTAGCGGTCAATGAGCAGTACTTC.

This chain uses TRBV11-2 with TRBJ2-1; a weak D match, TRBD1 (6 bases). The V end lost 5 bases, the J end lost 6 bases, and 14 bases lay between the germline ends. The CDR3 contains 14 residues. Germline loops: CDR1 SGHAT, CDR2 FQNNGV. Written as DNA, the CDR3 is TGTGCCAGCAGCCATGGTAGACAGGCCAATGAGCAGTTCTTC. This codes for CASSHGRQANEQFF.

This clonotype was observed many times. The J gene is TRBJ2-4, the V gene TRBV7-6, with D perhaps matching TRBD2 (7 bases). Germline CDR1 and CDR2: SGHVS and FNYEAQ. The CDR3 totals 17 residues. Trimming removed 5 bases at V and 0 bases at J, with 17 bases between. Here the CDR3 reads CASSKGPGGLAKNIQYF. In DNA form, the CDR3 reads TGTGCCAGCAGCAAAGGTCCGGGGGGCCTAGCCAAAAACATTCAGTACTTC.

This clonotype was detected ten times or more. The rearrangement links TRBV9 to TRBJ2-5, with 12 bases lining up with TRBD2. CDR3 length: 16 residues. Germline CDR1 reads SGDLS; CDR2 reads YYNGEE. With V trimmed by 7 bases and J by 5 bases, 12 bases remained unmatched. The CDR3 DNA reads as TGTGCCAGCGGAGGGTCGACTAGCGGGAGTTATGAGACCCAGTACTTC. It yields the protein CASGGSTSGSYETQYF.

CDR3 DNA: TGTGCCAGCAGCATCGCGGACAGTCGTCTCTATCAGACCCAGTACTTC. Its protein product is CASSIADSRLYQTQYF. This chain links TRBV11-2 with TRBJ2-5; D is perhaps TRBD1 (6 bases). Germline assignment: CDR1 SGHAT and CDR2 FQNNGV. The CDR3 totals 16 residues. Trimming pared 5 bases from V and 6 bases from J, leaving 22 bases between.

The chain couples TRBV19 to TRBJ1-5, with a tentative D call TRBD1 (6 bases). V dropped 4 bases and J dropped 3 bases, with 7 bases sitting between them. Germline V gene lookup returns CDR1 LNHDA and CDR2 SQIVND (reference sequence). This CDR3 is built from 13 residues. The CDR3 region has the DNA TGTGCCAGTAGTAACAGGGCCAATCAGCCCCAGCATTTT. This sequence encodes CASSNRANQPQHF.

This clonotype was counted a few times. The chain couples TRBV7-2 to TRBJ2-1; D not certain. The germline gives CDR1 SGHTA, CDR2 FQGNSA. The CDR3 extends over 16 amino acids. The V and J ends lost 0 bases and 3 bases respectively, with 12 bases between them. CDR3 amino acids: CASSLAPSIIYNEQFF. CDR3 nucleotides: TGTGCCAGCAGCTTAGCACCTTCCATTATCTACAATGAGCAGTTCTTC.

This sequence joins TRBV29-1 and TRBJ2-1; D may be TRBD1 (6 bases). The CDR3 runs to 14 residues. Per germline, CDR1 SQVTM and CDR2 ANQGSEA. Trimming removed 6 bases from V and 10 bases from J, with 22 bases in between. The DNA for the CDR3 is TGCAGCGTCCCTACGGGGACATCCACCTACGAGCAGTTCTTC. Amino acid sequence: CSVPTGTSTYEQFF.

The chain employs TRBV2 and TRBJ2-6; TRBD1 matches at 7 bases. The germline V gene has CDR1 SNHLY and CDR2 FYNNEI. V gave up 7 bases and J gave up 12 bases; unmatched junction bases: 6. CDR3 length: 12 residues. CDR3 sequence: CASMGQLSVLTF. Here the CDR3 DNA reads TGTGCCAGCATGGGACAGCTCTCCGTCCTGACTTTC.

The gene calls are TRBV2 and TRBJ2-5; the D is unclear. The CDR3 is 12 amino acids. With 6 bases removed from V and 7 bases from J, the gap between germline ends came to 12 bases. CDR1 is SNHLY, CDR2 FYNNEI, per germline. In DNA form, the CDR3 reads TGTGCCAGCAGAATCGATACTGTGACCCAGTACTTC. Its translation: CASRIDTVTQYF. The full variable domain, completed using reference TRBV2 and TRBJ2-5, is EPEVTQTPSHQVTQMGQEVILRCVPISNHLYFYWYRQILGQKVEFLVSFYNNEISEKSEIFDDQFSVERPDGSNFTLKIRSTKLEDSAMYFCASRIDTVTQYFGPGTRLLVL.

This clonotype was observed many times. The chain joins TRBV29-1 to TRBJ2-4; D is uncertain. CDR1 is SQVTM, CDR2 ANQGSEA, per germline. This CDR3 comprises 10 residues. The ends were cut back, 0 bases at V and 10 bases at J, with 4 bases in the middle. CDR3 DNA: TGCAGCGTTGAAGATCAGATTCAGTACTTC. Translated, it gives CSVEDQIQYF.

The rearrangement links TRBV7-9 to TRBJ2-5; D is undetermined. Germline loops: CDR1 SEHNR, CDR2 FQNEAQ (reference sequence). The CDR3 runs to 15 residues. V gave up 5 bases and J gave up 5 bases, with 18 bases separating them. CDR3 sequence reads: CASSHRSERKETQYF. The CDR3 nucleotides are TGTGCCAGCAGCCATCGGAGTGAAAGGAAGGAGACCCAGTACTTC.

This clonotype was observed at least ten times. The J gene is TRBJ2-5, the V gene TRBV20-1; TRBD1 is a possible D gene (6 bases). Germline values: CDR1 DFQATT, CDR2 SNEGSKA (reference sequence). The CDR3 is 11 residues long. V lost 6 bases and J lost 4, with 9 bases in between. CDR3 amino acids: CSAVRGETQYF. CDR3 coding DNA: TGCAGTGCAGTCAGGGGAGAGACCCAGTACTTC.

This clonotype was picked up a small number of times. J is TRBJ2-7 and V is TRBV7-2, with TRBD2 matching over 13 bases. Germline assignment: CDR1 SGHTA and CDR2 FQGNSA. The trim removed 5 bases at V and 7 bases at J, leaving 2 bases unmatched. The length of the CDR3 is 13 residues. This chain's CDR3 is CASSTSGRGEQYF. CDR3 coding DNA: TGTGCCAGCAGCACTAGCGGGAGGGGGGAGCAGTACTTC.

In its sample, this clonotype was seen a few times. The chain employs TRBV7-2 and TRBJ1-1; D ambiguous. The CDR3 is 16 amino acids. Germline CDR1 SGHTA, CDR2 FQGNSA. V lost 6 bases and J lost 1, with 18 bases in between. CDR3 amino acids: CASRRPSSPSNTEAFF. The DNA for the CDR3 is TGTGCCAGCAGACGTCCGAGCAGTCCCTCGAACACTGAAGCTTTCTTT.

The chain links TRBV5-1 to TRBJ2-1, with TRBD2 as a possible D gene (5 bases). With 5 bases removed from V and 9 bases from J, the gap between germline ends came to 24 bases. Germline CDR1 reads SGHRS; CDR2 reads YFSETQ. The CDR3 consists of 16 residues. The CDR3 DNA sequence: TGCGCCAGCAGGGATAAGGTCCCCCCCCGGGATGGTGAGCAGTTCTTC. Its protein product is CASRDKVPPRDGEQFF.

As regards this clonotype: Sequence at one end of the junction differs from germline and may be a read error. The V and J genes are TRBV6-5 and TRBJ2-5, with D tentatively TRBD2 (5 bases). There are 17 residues in the CDR3. The germline gives CDR1 MNHEY, CDR2 SVGAGI. The CDR3 here is CASSHSIAAASRETQYF. CDR3 bases: TGTGCCAGCAGTCACTCGATAGCCGCGGCTAGCCGAGAGACCCAGTACTTC.

In this sample, this clonotype turned up a few times. The chain has TRBV7-9 and TRBJ1-5, with D possibly TRBD1 on 5 matching bases. V was cut by 6 bases and J by 6 bases, with 12 bases left in between. The CDR3 is 13 amino acids. The germline V gene encodes CDR1 SEHNR and CDR2 FQNEAQ (reference sequence). In DNA, the CDR3 is TGTGCCAGCAGTCTAAACGGGGGTCAGCCCCAGCATTTT. Encoded protein: CASSLNGGQPQHF.

This clonotype was counted many times. This rearrangement joins TRBV5-1 to TRBJ1-2, with unresolved D. The CDR3 spans 12 residues. The V gene's germline CDR1 is SGHRS and CDR2 YFSETQ. The V gene lost 0 bases and the J gene lost 6 bases, with 6 bases spanning the gap. The CDR3 sequence: CASSLGGHGYTF. The CDR3 DNA reads as TGCGCCAGCAGCTTGGGGGGTCATGGCTACACCTTC.

The sample holds a few counts of this clonotype. The V call is TRBV5-1, the J call TRBJ2-1; a possible D gene is TRBD2 (6 bases). The CDR3 runs 18 residues. Germline-derived CDR1 and CDR2 are SGHRS and YFSETQ. Deletions cut 0 bases from V and 5 bases from J, with 21 bases between. The CDR3 bases are TGCGCCAGCAGCTTGGCCGTAGAGCCCGGACTACTCAACAATGAGCAGTTCTTC. It encodes CASSLAVEPGLLNNEQFF.

The chain employs TRBV5-1 and TRBJ1-2; D is uncertain. Germline assignment: CDR1 SGHRS and CDR2 YFSETQ. CDR3 length: 14 residues. Trimming left V 4 bases short and J 5 bases short, with 15 bases between. This CDR3 is CASSPETGQYGYTF. CDR3 nucleotide sequence: TGCGCCAGCAGCCCCGAGACCGGTCAATATGGCTACACCTTC.

This clonotype was recorded at least ten times. The gene calls are TRBV7-2 and TRBJ2-5, with no clear D. Trimming removed 5 bases from V and 3 bases from J, with 10 bases in between. The CDR3 is 13 amino acids. Germline V gene data show CDR1 as SGHTA and CDR2 as FQGNSA. The CDR3 loop reads CASSLGAKETQYF. The CDR3 DNA follows: TGTGCCAGCAGCCTGGGCGCCAAAGAGACCCAGTACTTC.